This T cell receptor (beta chain) was recorded in a study of beta chain features in type 1 diabetes (dated by TCRdb to 2017 to 2018). In terms of the full investigation: Mean age, gender distribution, total cell number and subset yield did not differ between patients and healthy donors. Naive and central memory subsets were obtained from all 28 donors, but regulatory and stem cell-like memory subsets were isolated from only 8 patients and about 8 healthy donors. A total of 107,917,701 sorted cells were examined across all samples, and RNA yield correlated strongly with the number of cells per subset. The study compared TCRB repertoires of sorted circulating CD4+ T cell subsets between recently diagnosed type 1 diabetes patients and matched healthy donors. The investigation overall reported the following: At VDJ recombination sites, type 1 diabetes patients had fewer insertions and more deleted nucleotides, which implies abnormalities in thymic rearrangement. Type 1 diabetes patients showed a moderate but significant shortening of TCRB CDR3 length in all four CD4+ subsets. Shorter templates might be favored by PCR, yet because patient and control samples were amplified and corrected together, any such skew would affect both groups equally. Because cDNA rather than genomic DNA was sequenced, highly expressing activated cells could have been over-represented, although no difference in activation and CD3 levels was found between groups. Only small numbers of individuals were included in the HLA sub-analyses, which left unresolved whether HLA type had any influence on TCRB rearrangement. Naive, central memory and regulatory TCRB repertoires appeared more similar among patients than among healthy donors.

From a lookup of the germline V gene (reference sequence), CDR1 and CDR2 are GTSNPN and SVGIG. The junction shows trimming of 4 bases on V and 1 base on J, plus 11 bases between the germline ends. The CDR3 numbers 13 residues from cysteine through phenylalanine. Left in the record is the CDR3 DNA by itself, 39 bases read in frame from the first base. The entire isolated RNA was reverse transcribed using the High Capacity cDNA Reverse Transcription Kit, and thus expressed TCRB transcripts were sequenced. Deep immunoSEQ sequencing was applied to naive, central memory and regulatory T cell samples, giving an average of roughly 3.5 million total reads per sample. Sorted cells were lysed in RLT buffer, and RNA was extracted using DNase-treated RNeasy Micro or Mini kits according to cell number. To prevent cross-contamination, every cell subset was processed on its own, while patient and healthy donor samples were processed together. TCRB sequences were amplified from cDNA with the immunoSEQ multiplex PCR, producing 87-bp fragments spanning the CDR3 region. Sequencing of the amplicons was done on the Illumina HiSeq platform. Turning to the authors' computational methods: Synthetic template baselines were used to correct PCR bias computationally, reads within Hamming distance 2 were collapsed, and singletons that could not be merged were discarded. By aligning reads against IMGT, V, D and J genes, CDR3 length, and insertions or deletions at six rearrangement sites were assigned. Within each subset, clonotype counts were normalized to the number of sorted cells before true diversity and Gini coefficients were calculated with the tcR R package. The overlap coefficient, calculated on TCRB nucleotide sequences, was used to measure repertoire sharing. Out-of-frame TCRB sequences from naive cells were analyzed to stand in for the pre-selection repertoire. TCRdb took this table from immuneACCESS and kept in-frame rearrangements with V and J called. Such tables lack part of the clones; where checked against another copy, unresolved V genes explain under half of the gap, and the rest is unexplained. D and trimming were read from the DNA, whereas the V and J calls and clone size are those reported in that table. The sample table shows roughly 380,000 clones, and around 20% are seen once. Clones ranked in the top ten supply about 0.045% of the sample.

This clone has just a few counts. Its specific antigen is unknown. Per-base qualities were not stored, and no clone one base away is much larger. Each donor gave one peripheral blood draw, averaging roughly 120 mL, which was collected into heparinised tubes. A BD FACSAria II and a panel including CD45RO, CCR7, CD25, CD127, CD95 and CD27 were used to sort naive, central memory, regulatory and stem cell-like memory CD4+ T cells. All sorted populations exceeded 95% purity. PBMCs were isolated right away by Lymphoprep density gradient centrifugation and were stained directly, without culture. So that batch effects would be minimized, each experiment stained and sorted samples in pairs, pairing one healthy donor with one patient.

The sequenced sample was naive CD4+ T cells from blood. The meaning of the sample's cell subset or site label: true naive CD4+ T cells. This TCR derives from a woman aged 18-29 years in good health. Rearrangement joined TRBV30 to TRBJ2-7; matching of 6 bases hints at TRBD1 as the D gene. The nucleotide sequence reads TGTGCCTGGACCCGGACAGATTCCTACGAGCAGTACTTC. Its translation reads: CAWTRTDSYEQYF.